The rows below give T cell receptor beta chains drawn from one sample of a study of response to subunit inactivated influenza vaccine. TCRdb re-called the RT-PCR reads through MiXCR, storing one row per CDR3 protein. Among 550,000 to 600,000 distinct CDR3 sequences listed, approximately 12% were seen once. The specimen comprised PBMCs from blood, sampled on the day of vaccination. The receptors were gathered from a man over 45 who received an inactivated influenza vaccine. The CDR3 runs from the conserved cysteine through the conserved F or W. The D gene is left open where the match is weak. A clone size is listed for some rows: how often the clone was seen (once, few, many), or a class if it is expanded.

J gene: TRBJ2-3
V gene: TRBV20-1
clone size: NA
D gene: TRBD1
CDR3 protein: CSARGTGTGAASTDTQYF
CDR3 DNA: TGCAGTGCTAGAGGGACCGGGACAGGGGCCGCCAGCACAGATACGCAGTATTTT

J gene: TRBJ2-7
V gene: TRBV20-1
clone size: few
D gene: TRBD1
CDR3 protein: CSAITPGQGSHEQYF
CDR3 DNA: TGCAGTGCTATTACCCCGGGACAGGGGTCCCACGAGCAGTACTTC

J gene: TRBJ1-6
V gene: TRBV7-3
clone size: many
D gene: NA
CDR3 protein: CASSLGYYSPLHF
CDR3 DNA: TGTGCCAGCAGCTTAGGTTACTATTCACCCCTCCACTTT

J gene: TRBJ1-4
V gene: TRBV11-2
clone size: NA
D gene: NA
CDR3 protein: CASSLDLYRSRNEKLFF
CDR3 DNA: TGTGCCAGCAGCTTAGATCTGTACAGGTCAAGGAATGAAAAACTGTTTTTT

J gene: TRBJ2-4
V gene: TRBV20-1
clone size: NA
D gene: NA
CDR3 protein: CSGLERGRNIQYF
CDR3 DNA: TGCAGTGGTCTCGAAAGGGGGAGGAACATTCAGTACTTC

J gene: TRBJ2-3
V gene: TRBV4-2
clone size: NA
D gene: NA
CDR3 protein: CASSRQEGATDTQYF
CDR3 DNA: TGTGCCAGCAGCCGCCAGGAGGGGGCCACAGATACGCAGTATTTT

J gene: TRBJ2-7
V gene: TRBV6-5
clone size: few
D gene: NA
CDR3 protein: CASSLTGGGSYEQYF
CDR3 DNA: TGTGCCAGCAGTTTAACGGGGGGCGGGTCCTACGAGCAGTACTTC

J gene: TRBJ2-1
V gene: TRBV5-1
clone size: NA
D gene: TRBD2
CDR3 protein: CASGRWGLGDNEQFF
CDR3 DNA: TGCGCCAGCGGCAGGTGGGGACTAGGGGACAATGAGCAGTTCTTC

J gene: TRBJ2-1
V gene: TRBV29-1
clone size: NA
D gene: TRBD2
CDR3 protein: CSVRPGLADPSSYNEQFF
CDR3 DNA: TGCAGCGTTAGACCGGGACTAGCGGACCCAAGCTCCTACAATGAGCAGTTCTTC

J gene: TRBJ2-1
V gene: TRBV14
clone size: many
D gene: NA
CDR3 protein: CASSQDLQMNSEQFF
CDR3 DNA: TGTGCCAGCAGCCAAGATCTCCAGATGAACAGTGAGCAGTTCTTC

J gene: TRBJ2-1
V gene: TRBV12-3/TRBV12-4
clone size: NA
D gene: TRBD2
CDR3 protein: CASSLDGTSGNNEQFF
CDR3 DNA: TGTGCCAGCAGTTTAGACGGGACTAGCGGTAACAATGAGCAGTTCTTC

J gene: TRBJ2-2
V gene: TRBV7-6
clone size: few
D gene: TRBD1
CDR3 protein: CASSLAGTGQTGELFF
CDR3 DNA: TGTGCCAGCAGCTTAGCCGGGACAGGGCAAACCGGGGAGCTGTTTTTT

J gene: TRBJ2-5
V gene: TRBV27
clone size: few
D gene: TRBD2
CDR3 protein: CASSLSRGEAEETQYF
CDR3 DNA: TGTGCCAGCAGTTTATCACGGGGGGAAGCCGAAGAGACCCAGTACTTC

J gene: TRBJ2-2
V gene: TRBV2
clone size: NA
D gene: NA
CDR3 protein: CASGTGTTNTGELFF
CDR3 DNA: TGTGCCAGCGGAACCGGGACAACGAACACCGGGGAGCTGTTTTTT

J gene: TRBJ2-1
V gene: TRBV20-1
clone size: NA
D gene: TRBD1
CDR3 protein: CSARNPGQGVGNEQFF
CDR3 DNA: TGCAGTGCTAGAAACCCGGGACAGGGGGTCGGGAATGAGCAGTTCTTC

J gene: TRBJ2-1
V gene: TRBV6-2/TRBV6-3
clone size: NA
D gene: NA
CDR3 protein: CASSHHRQGGYNEQFF
CDR3 DNA: TGTGCCAGCAGCCATCATCGACAGGGAGGCTACAATGAGCAGTTCTTC

J gene: TRBJ2-3
V gene: TRBV27
clone size: few
D gene: TRBD2
CDR3 protein: CASSPGLAVDTQYF
CDR3 DNA: TGTGCCAGCAGTCCAGGACTAGCGGTAGATACGCAGTATTTT

J gene: TRBJ2-5
V gene: TRBV24-1
clone size: NA
D gene: NA
CDR3 protein: CATSEAGLVETQYF
CDR3 DNA: TGTGCCACCAGTGAGGCAGGGTTGGTGGAGACCCAGTACTTC

J gene: TRBJ2-7
V gene: TRBV11-2
clone size: many
D gene: TRBD1
CDR3 protein: CASSPGQGVEQYF
CDR3 DNA: TGTGCCAGCAGCCCAGGACAGGGGGTCGAGCAGTACTTC

J gene: TRBJ2-2
V gene: TRBV5-1
clone size: NA
D gene: NA
CDR3 protein: CASSSEGVKFTGELFF
CDR3 DNA: TGCGCCAGCAGCTCGGAGGGAGTAAAATTCACCGGGGAGCTGTTTTTT

J gene: TRBJ2-7
V gene: TRBV10-3
clone size: NA
D gene: NA
CDR3 protein: CAISAGADGGYEQYF
CDR3 DNA: TGTGCCATCAGTGCGGGGGCAGATGGGGGCTACGAGCAGTACTTC

J gene: TRBJ2-2
V gene: TRBV20-1
clone size: NA
D gene: TRBD1
CDR3 protein: CSARGGQGLTGELFF
CDR3 DNA: TGCAGTGCTAGGGGGGGACAGGGACTCACCGGGGAGCTGTTTTTT

J gene: TRBJ2-2
V gene: TRBV24-1
clone size: few
D gene: NA
CDR3 protein: CATSEGRPGELFF
CDR3 DNA: TGTGCCACCAGTGAGGGACGTCCCGGGGAGCTGTTTTTT

J gene: TRBJ2-7
V gene: TRBV18
clone size: few
D gene: NA
CDR3 protein: CASSRETTYEQYF
CDR3 DNA: TGTGCCAGCTCTCGGGAGACTACGTACGAGCAGTACTTC

J gene: TRBJ2-2
V gene: TRBV5-1
clone size: many
D gene: NA
CDR3 protein: CASSLRAGNTGELFF
CDR3 DNA: TGCGCCAGCAGCTTGCGAGCAGGGAACACCGGGGAGCTGTTTTTT

J gene: TRBJ2-1
V gene: TRBV6-2/TRBV6-3
clone size: few
D gene: NA
CDR3 protein: CASRPDTDNEQFF
CDR3 DNA: TGTGCCAGCAGACCGGACACCGACAATGAGCAGTTCTTC

J gene: TRBJ2-5
V gene: TRBV28
clone size: few
D gene: TRBD1
CDR3 protein: CASSLYPQTGGGETQYF
CDR3 DNA: TGTGCCAGCAGTTTATACCCTCAGACAGGGGGCGGTGAGACCCAGTACTTC

J gene: TRBJ2-5
V gene: TRBV20-1
clone size: few
D gene: TRBD2
CDR3 protein: CSARGVGGSQETQYF
CDR3 DNA: TGCAGTGCTAGAGGGGTGGGAGGGTCCCAAGAGACCCAGTACTTC

J gene: TRBJ1-1
V gene: TRBV6-4
clone size: many
D gene: NA
CDR3 protein: CASSASPNTEAFF
CDR3 DNA: TGTGCCAGCAGTGCTTCACCAAACACTGAAGCTTTCTTT

J gene: TRBJ2-7
V gene: TRBV10-3
clone size: NA
D gene: NA
CDR3 protein: CAISESRGTSEQYF
CDR3 DNA: TGTGCCATCAGTGAGTCAAGAGGGACAAGCGAGCAGTACTTC

J gene: TRBJ2-2
V gene: TRBV7-2
clone size: few
D gene: NA
CDR3 protein: CASSLIQGTGELFF
CDR3 DNA: TGTGCCAGCAGCTTAATACAAGGCACCGGGGAGCTGTTTTTT

J gene: TRBJ1-1
V gene: TRBV5-1
clone size: NA
D gene: TRBD1
CDR3 protein: CASSSSRQGTTEAFF
CDR3 DNA: TGCGCCAGCAGCTCCTCCCGACAGGGCACCACTGAAGCTTTCTTT

J gene: TRBJ2-2
V gene: TRBV2
clone size: few
D gene: TRBD2
CDR3 protein: CASSFGGVITGELFF
CDR3 DNA: TGTGCCAGCAGTTTCGGGGGGGTTATCACCGGGGAGCTGTTTTTT

J gene: TRBJ2-7
V gene: TRBV5-1
clone size: few
D gene: NA
CDR3 protein: CASSLGTGDHYEQYF
CDR3 DNA: TGCGCCAGCAGCTTGGGTACGGGGGACCACTACGAGCAGTACTTC

J gene: TRBJ2-6
V gene: TRBV27
clone size: few
D gene: NA
CDR3 protein: CASSQNYRGANVLTF
CDR3 DNA: TGTGCCAGCAGTCAAAACTATAGGGGGGCCAACGTCCTGACTTTC

J gene: TRBJ1-1
V gene: TRBV15
clone size: NA
D gene: NA
CDR3 protein: CATSRGPGTEAFF
CDR3 DNA: TGTGCCACCAGCAGAGGTCCTGGGACTGAAGCTTTCTTT

J gene: TRBJ1-2
V gene: TRBV11-2
clone size: NA
D gene: NA
CDR3 protein: CASSARFEQGLFNYGYTF
CDR3 DNA: TGTGCCAGCAGCGCCCGTTTTGAACAGGGACTATTTAACTATGGCTACACCTTC

J gene: TRBJ2-3
V gene: TRBV20-1
clone size: NA
D gene: NA
CDR3 protein: CSAGKQSDTQYF
CDR3 DNA: TGCAGTGCAGGAAAACAGTCAGATACGCAGTATTTT

J gene: TRBJ2-3
V gene: TRBV7-2
clone size: NA
D gene: NA
CDR3 protein: CASALRGADTQYF
CDR3 DNA: TGTGCCAGCGCCCTTAGGGGTGCAGATACGCAGTATTTT

J gene: TRBJ2-5
V gene: TRBV5-1
clone size: many
D gene: NA
CDR3 protein: CASSPGTRETQYF
CDR3 DNA: TGCGCCAGCAGCCCCGGGACTCGGGAGACCCAGTACTTC

J gene: TRBJ2-7
V gene: TRBV4-2
clone size: many
D gene: TRBD1
CDR3 protein: CASSHEQGASYEQYF
CDR3 DNA: TGTGCCAGCAGCCATGAACAGGGGGCATCTTACGAGCAGTACTTC

J gene: TRBJ2-2
V gene: TRBV25-1
clone size: NA
D gene: NA
CDR3 protein: CASSPTVLGGELFF
CDR3 DNA: TGTGCCAGCAGCCCGACGGTCCTCGGGGGGGAGCTGTTTTTT

J gene: TRBJ1-2
V gene: TRBV5-1
clone size: many
D gene: NA
CDR3 protein: CASSPRGVDGYTF
CDR3 DNA: TGCGCCAGCAGCCCCCGGGGGGTAGATGGCTACACCTTC

J gene: TRBJ1-2
V gene: TRBV2
clone size: few
D gene: NA
CDR3 protein: CASSEAPNYGYTF
CDR3 DNA: TGTGCCAGCAGTGAAGCCCCTAACTATGGCTACACCTTC

J gene: TRBJ2-4
V gene: TRBV12-3/TRBV12-4
clone size: many
D gene: NA
CDR3 protein: CASSFHSLGNIQYF
CDR3 DNA: TGTGCCAGCAGTTTCCACTCCCTAGGGAACATTCAGTACTTC

J gene: TRBJ1-4
V gene: TRBV7-2
clone size: few
D gene: NA
CDR3 protein: CASSGGAGRDEKLFF
CDR3 DNA: TGTGCCAGCAGCGGAGGGGCAGGAAGGGATGAAAAACTGTTTTTT

J gene: TRBJ2-7
V gene: TRBV5-1
clone size: NA
D gene: TRBD1
CDR3 protein: CASSYMDRGGEQYF
CDR3 DNA: TGCGCCAGCAGCTACATGGACAGGGGTGGCGAGCAGTACTTC

J gene: TRBJ1-2
V gene: TRBV12-3/TRBV12-4
clone size: few
D gene: NA
CDR3 protein: CASGTGLYGYTF
CDR3 DNA: TGTGCCAGCGGAACCGGTCTATATGGCTACACCTTC

J gene: TRBJ2-1
V gene: TRBV10-3
clone size: NA
D gene: TRBD2
CDR3 protein: CAIKGGSGDGNSSYNEQFF
CDR3 DNA: TGTGCCATCAAAGGGGGTAGCGGGGACGGGAATAGCTCCTACAATGAGCAGTTCTTC

J gene: TRBJ2-7
V gene: TRBV7-2
clone size: few
D gene: TRBD1
CDR3 protein: CASSQAPGQAAYEQYF
CDR3 DNA: TGTGCCAGCAGTCAGGCACCGGGACAGGCGGCCTACGAGCAGTACTTC

J gene: TRBJ1-1
V gene: TRBV7-9
clone size: few
D gene: NA
CDR3 protein: CASSLVGRLNTEAFF
CDR3 DNA: TGTGCCAGCAGCTTAGTTGGCAGACTGAACACTGAAGCTTTCTTT

J gene: TRBJ2-3
V gene: TRBV7-9
clone size: few
D gene: TRBD2
CDR3 protein: CASSPRTSGPSTDTQYF
CDR3 DNA: TGTGCCAGCAGCCCGAGGACTAGCGGGCCTAGCACAGATACGCAGTATTTT

J gene: TRBJ2-5
V gene: TRBV11-2
clone size: NA
D gene: TRBD2
CDR3 protein: CASSFLVGGTGKTQYF
CDR3 DNA: TGTGCCAGCAGCTTTCTCGTGGGAGGGACCGGAAAGACCCAGTACTTC

J gene: TRBJ1-5
V gene: TRBV28
clone size: NA
D gene: NA
CDR3 protein: CASSLGVPQHF
CDR3 DNA: TGTGCCAGCAGTTTGGGGGTTCCCCAGCATTTT

J gene: TRBJ1-4
V gene: TRBV29-1
clone size: many
D gene: NA
CDR3 protein: CSVATPGRNEKLFF
CDR3 DNA: TGCAGCGTTGCGACCCCAGGCCGAAATGAAAAACTGTTTTTT